This T cell receptor beta chain was sequenced during a study of naive and memory T cell subsets. Overall study results and limits: Expression changes during T cell differentiation may affect RNA-based TCR counts.

This clonotype was counted at least ten times. Its antigen is currently unknown. An equimolar mix of two oligonucleotides served as the beta constant-region primer for TRBC1 and TRBC2. An oligonucleotide with the SP2 primer and a 12-nucleotide UMI was ligated to the cDNA 3' end. MiXCR, run by TCRdb on the UMI-ligation and nested PCR reads, gives a single entry per CDR3 protein. The table records approximately 82,000 distinct CDR3 sequences, 5.5% to 8.5% of them present only once. CD4+ T cell IFNgamma after overnight CMV lysate exposure gave donor CMV status. CD8 T cells were positively selected from what remained after CD4 positive selection. Germline V gene data show CDR1 as MNHEY and CDR2 as SVGEGT. The V end was cut by 5 bases, the J end by 3 bases, with 7 bases between. The CDR3 has 12 amino acids.

The sample consisted of central memory CD4+ T cells from blood. This chain connects TRBV6-2 or TRBV6-3 to TRBJ1-2; D remains unclear. This sequence originates from a human donor in good health. The CDR3 here is CASSASYYGYTF. The CDR3 nucleotides are TGTGCCAGCAGTGCCTCCTACTATGGCTACACCTTC.